This T cell receptor beta chain was identified in a study of T cell repertoires in cytomegalovirus infection. Study-wide background: CMV epitopes that were recently identified and HLA-C-restricted were used alongside well-studied HLA-B-restricted ones. From public TCR beta signatures came an indication of both CMV infection and matching HLA type. Regarding the study as a whole: In two of eight donors, the top clonotype was HLA-C-restricted CMV-specific. Cumulative frequency (of public TCR beta family members) identified carriers of CMV plus the relevant HLA.

In germline, CDR1 is MNHEY, CDR2 SVGEGT. This CDR3 has 13 residues. The V end was cut by 6 bases, the J end by 4 bases, with 12 bases between. TCRdb reprocessed the reads with MiXCR, giving one entry per CDR3 protein. This table holds 250,000 to 400,000 distinct CDR3 sequences, 20% to 25% found once. Worth noting for this clonotype: The antigen is unknown.

The receptor's source is a human donor in good health (CMV status not recorded). Some clones in this sample may be carry-over from other donors' samples. The rearrangement links TRBV6-2 or TRBV6-3 to TRBJ1-1; D remains ambiguous. The sequencing used cultured PBMCs, collected from culture after CMV antigen stimulation. CDR3 protein: CASSRTSGTEAFF. CDR3 in DNA: TGTGCCAGCAGCCGGACCTCGGGCACTGAAGCTTTCTTT.